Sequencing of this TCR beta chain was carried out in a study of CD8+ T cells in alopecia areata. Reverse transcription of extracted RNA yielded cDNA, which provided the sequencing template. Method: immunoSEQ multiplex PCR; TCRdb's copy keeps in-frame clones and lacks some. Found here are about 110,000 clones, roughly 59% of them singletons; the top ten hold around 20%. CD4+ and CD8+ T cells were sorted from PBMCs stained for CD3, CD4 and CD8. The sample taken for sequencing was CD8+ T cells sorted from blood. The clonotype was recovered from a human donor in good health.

The CDR3 DNA sequence: TGTGCCAGCAGCTTACCCACTGAGAATTCACCCCTCCACTTT. It encodes CASSLPTENSPLHF. This chain joins TRBV13 and TRBJ1-6; D gene unclear. The CDR3 extends over 14 amino acids. Germline values: CDR1 PRHDT, CDR2 FYEKMQ (reference sequence). V lost 2 bases and J lost 7, with 9 bases in between.